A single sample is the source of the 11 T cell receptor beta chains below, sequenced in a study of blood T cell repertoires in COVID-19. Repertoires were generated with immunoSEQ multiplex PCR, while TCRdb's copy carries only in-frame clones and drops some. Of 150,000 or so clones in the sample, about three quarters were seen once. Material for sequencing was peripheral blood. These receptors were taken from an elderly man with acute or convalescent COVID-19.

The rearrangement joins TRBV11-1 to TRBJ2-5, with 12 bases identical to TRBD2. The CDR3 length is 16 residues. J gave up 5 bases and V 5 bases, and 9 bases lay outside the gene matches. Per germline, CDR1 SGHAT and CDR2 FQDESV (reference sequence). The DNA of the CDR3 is TGTGCCAGCAGCCCGGTCGGACTAGCGGGGAAGGAGACCCAGTACTTC. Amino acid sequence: CASSPVGLAGKETQYF.

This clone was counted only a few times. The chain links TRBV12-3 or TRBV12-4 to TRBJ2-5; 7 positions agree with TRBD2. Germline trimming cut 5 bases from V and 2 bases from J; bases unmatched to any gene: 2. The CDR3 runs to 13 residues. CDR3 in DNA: TGTGCCAGCAGTCCGCGGGGGCAAGAGACCCAGTACTTC. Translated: CASSPRGQETQYF.

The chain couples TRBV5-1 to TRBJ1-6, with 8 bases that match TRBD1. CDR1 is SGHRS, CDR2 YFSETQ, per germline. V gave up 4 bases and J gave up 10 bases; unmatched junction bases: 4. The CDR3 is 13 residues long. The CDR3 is CASSIGQGSPLHF. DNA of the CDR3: TGCGCCAGCAGCATCGGACAGGGCTCACCCCTCCACTTT.

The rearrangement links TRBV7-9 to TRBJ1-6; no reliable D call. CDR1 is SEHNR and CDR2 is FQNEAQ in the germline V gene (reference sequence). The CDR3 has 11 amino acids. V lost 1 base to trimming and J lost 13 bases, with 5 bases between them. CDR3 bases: TGTGCCAGCAGCTTAGGAGGTCCCCTCCACTTT. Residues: CASSLGGPLHF. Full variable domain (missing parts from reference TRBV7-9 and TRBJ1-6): DTGVSQNPRHKITKRGQNVTFRCDPISEHNRLYWYRQTLGQGPEFLTYFQNEAQLEKSRLLSDRFSAERPKGSFSTLEIQRTEQGDSAMYLCASSLGGPLHFGNGTRLTVT.

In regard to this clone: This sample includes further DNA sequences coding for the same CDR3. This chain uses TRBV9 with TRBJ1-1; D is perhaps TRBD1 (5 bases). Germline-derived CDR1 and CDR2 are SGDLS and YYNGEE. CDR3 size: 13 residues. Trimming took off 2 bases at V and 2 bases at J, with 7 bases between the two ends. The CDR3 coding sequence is TGTGCCAGCAGCGTTACAGGTAACACTGAAGCTTTCTTT. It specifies CASSVTGNTEAFF. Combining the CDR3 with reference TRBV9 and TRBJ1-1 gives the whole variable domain DSGVTQTPKHLITATGQRVTLRCSPRSGDLSVYWYQQSLDQGLQFLIQYYNGEERAKGNILERFSAQQFPDLHSELNLSSLELGDSALYFCASSVTGNTEAFFGQGTRLTVV.

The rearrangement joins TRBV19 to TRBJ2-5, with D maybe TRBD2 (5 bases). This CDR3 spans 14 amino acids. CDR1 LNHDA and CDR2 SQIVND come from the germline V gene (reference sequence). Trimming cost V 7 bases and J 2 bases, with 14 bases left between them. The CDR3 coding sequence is TGTGCCAGTACCACCGGGGAGCGGCAAGAGACCCAGTACTTC. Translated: CASTTGERQETQYF. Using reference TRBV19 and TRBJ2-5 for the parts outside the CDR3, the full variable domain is DGGITQSPKYLFRKEGQNVTLSCEQNLNHDAMYWYRQDPGQGLRLIYYSQIVNDFQKGDIAEGYSVSREKKESFPLTVTSAQKNPTAFYLCASTTGERQETQYFGPGTRLLVL.

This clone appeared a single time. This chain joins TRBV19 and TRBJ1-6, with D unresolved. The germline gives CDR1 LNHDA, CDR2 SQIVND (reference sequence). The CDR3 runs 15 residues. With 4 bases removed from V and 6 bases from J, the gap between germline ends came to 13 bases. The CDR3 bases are TGTGCCAGTAGTAATGTGCTGGGCCTTAATTCACCCCTCCACTTT. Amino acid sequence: CASSNVLGLNSPLHF.

The CDR3, as DNA: TGTGCCAGAAGCCGAGGACCTAACAGGGGAATGAACACTGAAGCTTTCTTT. Amino acid sequence: CARSRGPNRGMNTEAFF. The chain uses TRBV5-3 and TRBJ1-1; 7 bases fit TRBD1. TRBV5-3 qualifies as an ORF whose function is uncertain. The CDR3 is made up of 17 amino acids. With V trimmed by 4 bases and J by 0 bases, 12 bases remained unmatched.

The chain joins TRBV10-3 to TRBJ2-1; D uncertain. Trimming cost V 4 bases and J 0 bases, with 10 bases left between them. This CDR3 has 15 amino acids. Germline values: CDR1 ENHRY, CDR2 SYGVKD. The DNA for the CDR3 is TGTGCCATCAGTGGGGCAGTAGGCTCCTACAATGAGCAGTTCTTC. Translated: CAISGAVGSYNEQFF.

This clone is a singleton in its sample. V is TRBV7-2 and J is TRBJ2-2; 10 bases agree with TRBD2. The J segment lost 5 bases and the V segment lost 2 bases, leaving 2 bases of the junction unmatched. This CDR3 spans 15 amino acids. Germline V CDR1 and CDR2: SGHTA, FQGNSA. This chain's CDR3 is CASSLLAGVTGELFF. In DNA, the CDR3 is TGTGCCAGCAGCTTACTAGCGGGGGTTACCGGGGAGCTGTTTTTT.

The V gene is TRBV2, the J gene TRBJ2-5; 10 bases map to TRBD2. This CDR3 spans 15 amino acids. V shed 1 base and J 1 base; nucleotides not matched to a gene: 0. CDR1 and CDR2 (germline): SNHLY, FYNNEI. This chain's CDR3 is CASSEVAGGQETQYF. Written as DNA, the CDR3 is TGTGCCAGCAGTGAAGTAGCGGGGGGCCAAGAGACCCAGTACTTC.